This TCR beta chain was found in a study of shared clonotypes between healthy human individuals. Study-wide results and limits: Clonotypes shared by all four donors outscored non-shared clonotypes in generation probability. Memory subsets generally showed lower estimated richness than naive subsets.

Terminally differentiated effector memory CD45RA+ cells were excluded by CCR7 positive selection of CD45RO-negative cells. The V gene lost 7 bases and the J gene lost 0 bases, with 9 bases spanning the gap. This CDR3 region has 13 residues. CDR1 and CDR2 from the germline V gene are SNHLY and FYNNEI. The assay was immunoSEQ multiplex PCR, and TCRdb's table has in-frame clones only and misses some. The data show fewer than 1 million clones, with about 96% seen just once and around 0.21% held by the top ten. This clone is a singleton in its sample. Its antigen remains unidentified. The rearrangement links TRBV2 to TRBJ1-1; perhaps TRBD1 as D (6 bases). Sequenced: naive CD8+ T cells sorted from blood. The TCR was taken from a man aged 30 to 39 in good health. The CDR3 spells CASIGGMNTEAFF. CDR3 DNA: TGTGCCAGCATAGGGGGAATGAACACTGAAGCTTTCTTT.